These T cell receptor beta chains were read from a single sample in a study of beta chain features in type 1 diabetes. The assay was immunoSEQ multiplex PCR, and TCRdb's table has in-frame clones only and misses some. The sample records about 240,000 clones, about 15% being singletons. The sample taken for sequencing was naive CD4+ T cells from blood. The receptors derive from a man aged 30 to 45 with type 1 diabetes. The CDR3 runs from the conserved cysteine through the conserved F or W. Each record gives: D gene, J gene, V gene, clone size, CDR3 protein, CDR3 DNA. The D gene is left open where the match is weak. The listing skips clone size in some rows; elsewhere it reads once, few, many or a size class.

d_gene: .
j_gene: TRBJ2-5
v_gene: TRBV4-2
abundance: .
CDR3aa: CASSLTEGRGETQYF
CDR3nt: TGTGCCAGCAGCTTGACGGAGGGAAGAGGAGAGACCCAGTACTTC

d_gene: TRBD1
j_gene: TRBJ2-7
v_gene: TRBV7-9
abundance: few
CDR3aa: CASSPTGQGTDEQYF
CDR3nt: TGTGCCAGCAGCCCGACGGGACAGGGTACCGACGAGCAGTACTTC

d_gene: .
j_gene: TRBJ1-1
v_gene: TRBV19
abundance: few
CDR3aa: CASSTDRMNTEAFF
CDR3nt: TGTGCCAGTAGTACCGACAGAATGAACACTGAAGCTTTCTTT

d_gene: TRBD2
j_gene: TRBJ2-1
v_gene: TRBV11-2
abundance: few
CDR3aa: CASSSPGTSGRKFF
CDR3nt: TGTGCCAGCAGCTCCCCCGGGACTAGCGGGAGAAAGTTCTTC

d_gene: TRBD1
j_gene: TRBJ2-1
v_gene: TRBV6-6
abundance: few
CDR3aa: CASSPRQGYEQFF
CDR3nt: TGTGCCAGCAGCCCAAGACAGGGCTATGAGCAGTTCTTC

d_gene: .
j_gene: TRBJ1-2
v_gene: TRBV5-6
abundance: .
CDR3aa: CASSFRNPSASGYTF
CDR3nt: TGTGCCAGCAGCTTTCGTAATCCGAGTGCGTCTGGCTACACCTTC

d_gene: .
j_gene: TRBJ2-2
v_gene: TRBV11-3
abundance: .
CDR3aa: CASSLAQSGGELFF
CDR3nt: TGTGCCAGCAGCTTAGCCCAATCGGGCGGGGAGCTGTTTTTT

d_gene: TRBD1
j_gene: TRBJ2-7
v_gene: TRBV5-4
abundance: .
CDR3aa: CASSRGDRAIYEQYF
CDR3nt: TGTGCCAGCAGCCGTGGGGACAGGGCCATTTACGAGCAGTACTTC

d_gene: .
j_gene: TRBJ1-1
v_gene: TRBV6-6
abundance: .
CDR3aa: CASSYPRASAFF
CDR3nt: TGTGCCAGCAGTTACCCGCGGGCTTCAGCTTTCTTT

d_gene: TRBD1
j_gene: TRBJ1-2
v_gene: TRBV2
abundance: .
CDR3aa: CASRGTGTFYGYTF
CDR3nt: TGTGCCAGCAGGGGGACAGGGACTTTCTATGGCTACACCTTC

d_gene: .
j_gene: TRBJ2-5
v_gene: TRBV7-2
abundance: .
CDR3aa: CASSRGTEYQETQYF
CDR3nt: TGTGCCAGCAGCCGCGGGACCGAGTACCAAGAGACCCAGTACTTC